This passage covers 7 T cell receptor beta chains from one sample sequenced in a study of tumor and adjacent non-tumor tissue in lung cancer. No cell sorting was done before RNA was extracted from the tissue. Distant lung tissue was collected more than 3 cm away from the tumor edge. Three rounds of nested PCR, following a modified ARM-PCR protocol, produced the TCRbeta library. In TCRdb, the multiplex PCR reads were re-called with MiXCR into one record per CDR3 protein. This table holds some 51,000 distinct CDR3 sequences, more than 55% found once. The material sequenced was distant non-tumor lung tissue. These receptors all come from a woman aged 65 to 85 with non-small cell lung cancer.

This clonotype was counted a few times. The chain recombines TRBV7-9 with TRBJ2-3, with 7 nucleotides matching TRBD1. The tail of the sequence fits TRBJ1-5 better, so the J call may be wrong. The CDR3 extends over 16 amino acids. The germline CDR1 and CDR2 sequences are SEHNR and FQNEAQ (reference sequence). CDR3 sequence reads: CASSSLRGQSTDTQHF. The CDR3 bases are TGTGCCAGCAGCTCCCTTAGGGGACAGTCCACAGATACGCAGCATTTT.

V is TRBV6-8 and J is TRBJ1-1; D is perhaps TRBD1 (6 bases). In germline, CDR1 is MNHGY, CDR2 SAAAGT. Trimming left V 10 bases short and J 0 bases short, with 12 bases between. The CDR3 sequence is 13 residues long. For the CDR3, the DNA is TGTGCCACCTCGGGACATCTGAACACTGAAGCTTTCTTT. As protein: CATSGHLNTEAFF.

This clonotype showed up just a few times. An end of the junction differs from the germline gene, which may be a read error. This chain links TRBV5-1 with TRBJ2-1; perhaps TRBD2 as D (6 bases). The CDR3 spans 13 residues. CDR1 is SGHRS, CDR2 YFSETQ, per germline. The CDR3 DNA sequence: TGCGCCAGCAGCTTGGAGGACTACAATAAGCAGTTCTTC. Its protein is CASSLEDYNKQFF.

With regard to this clonotype: The junction departs from germline at one end; a sequencing error may be responsible. J is TRBJ1-2 and V is TRBV29-1; D may be TRBD1 (6 bases). Germline V lookup: CDR1 SQVTM, CDR2 ANQGSEA. The CDR3 is made up of 12 amino acids. The CDR3 region is CSVDGGPYGFTF. The DNA for the CDR3 is TGCAGCGTTGACGGGGGGCCCTATGGCTTCACCTTC.

Details on this clonotype: One junction end disagrees with the germline gene, perhaps due to a read error. The rearrangement uses TRBV6-2 or TRBV6-3 and TRBJ2-7; the D is unclear. Per the germline V gene, CDR1 is MNHEY and CDR2 is SVGEGT. This CDR3 region has 12 residues. The CDR3 reads CARSYPAYERYF. CDR3 nucleotide sequence: TGTGCCAGGAGTTACCCAGCATACGAGCGGTACTTC.

Concerning this clonotype itself: Its ends do not fully match the called genes, so a read error is possible. The V call is TRBV4-1, the J call TRBJ2-1, with 8 bases that match TRBD2. This CDR3 spans 15 amino acids. The germline CDR1 and CDR2 sequences are MGHRA and YSYEKL. CDR3 coding DNA: TGCGCCAGCAGCCAAGAAGCGGGAGAAGGTTATGAGCAGTCCTTC. Its protein is CASSQEAGEGYEQSF.

In the case of this clonotype: The conserved phenylalanine or tryptophan is not found at the CDR3 terminus, so this likely reflects a read error. The V call is TRBV6-1, the J call TRBJ2-1; D could derive from TRBD1 or TRBD2 (6 bases each). Germline CDR1 and CDR2: MNHNS and SASEGT. The CDR3 loop spans 17 amino acids. CDR3 DNA: TGTGCCAACAGTGACTTTACGGGGGCGAAACTTTACAATGAGCAGTTCCTC. Its protein is CANSDFTGAKLYNEQFL.